These T cell receptor beta chains were read from a single sample in a study of T cells in lung cancer brain metastases. The repertoire was sequenced with immunoSEQ multiplex PCR; TCRdb's copy has only in-frame clones and lacks some. Of 5,000 or so clones in the sample, about 88% were seen once. Specimen: tumor tissue from the primary lung tumor. The receptors derive from a man between 65 and 80 years old with non-small cell lung cancer. Each CDR3 is given with its conserved first and last residue. The order of the fields is J gene, clone size, V gene, D gene, CDR3 DNA, CDR3 protein. A D gene is named only where the DNA matches it firmly. Some rows mark clone size as missing; the rest say once, few, many or name a class of expanded clone.

TRBJ2-1 | - | TRBV30 | - | TGTGCCTGGAGTGCCTCGACTAGATTGCAGTTCTTC | CAWSASTRLQFF
TRBJ2-7 | few | TRBV15 | - | TGTGCCACCAGCCCGCAGCAGACCGGGCACGAGCAGTACTTC | CATSPQQTGHEQYF
TRBJ1-6 | - | TRBV10-3 | TRBD1 | TGTGCCATCAGTGATGAGACAGGGGGCCTATTTAGGAATTCACCCCTCCACTTT | CAISDETGGLFRNSPLHF
TRBJ2-3 | - | TRBV27 | TRBD1 | TGTGCCAGCAGTTTCGCTGGGACAGCAACAGATACGCAGTATTTT | CASSFAGTATDTQYF
TRBJ1-3 | - | TRBV29-1 | TRBD1 | TGCAGCGTTGAAGGACAGGGTGTAGGAAACACCATATATTTT | CSVEGQGVGNTIYF
TRBJ2-3 | once | TRBV30 | TRBD2 | TGTGCCTGGAGTGTACGAGCGGGAGGCACAGATACGCAGTATTTT | CAWSVRAGGTDTQYF
TRBJ1-3 | - | TRBV21-1 | - | TGTGCCAGCAGCAGAAAGACAGGGATGGGTGGAAACACCATATATTTT | CASSRKTGMGGNTIYF
TRBJ2-1 | - | TRBV5-4 | - | TGTGCCAGCAGTCAGACATCCTACAATGAGCAGTTCTTC | CASSQTSYNEQFF
TRBJ2-7 | - | TRBV5-4 | - | TGTGCCAGCAGCGCCCCCGGGACCGAGGTCTACGAGCAGTACTTC | CASSAPGTEVYEQYF
TRBJ2-3 | - | TRBV15 | - | TGTGCCACCAGCAGAGGAAGAGATGCGACAGATACGCAGTATTTT | CATSRGRDATDTQYF
TRBJ1-2 | - | TRBV30 | - | TGTGCCTGGAGGGCCCAGGGGCGCTACTATGGCTACACCTTC | CAWRAQGRYYGYTF
TRBJ2-7 | - | TRBV10-3 | TRBD2 | TGTGCCATCACCCGATCGCTAGCGGGAGCCCGTGGGTACGAGCAGTACTTC | CAITRSLAGARGYEQYF
TRBJ2-1 | - | TRBV27 | - | TGTGCCAGCAGTTCTCCTCCGTTCTACAATGAGCAGTTCTTC | CASSSPPFYNEQFF
TRBJ1-6 | - | TRBV2 | - | TGTGCCAGCCTGACAGTGAATGGTTCACCCCTCCACTTT | CASLTVNGSPLHF
TRBJ1-5 | once | TRBV19 | - | TGTGCCAGTAGTATTCCGTTCGACGCTCTCAATCAGCCCCAGCATTTT | CASSIPFDALNQPQHF
TRBJ1-5 | - | TRBV5-1 | - | TGCGCCAGCAGAGAGGGGCCCCAGGGGCCCCAGCATTTT | CASREGPQGPQHF
TRBJ1-4 | - | TRBV9 | - | TGTGCCAGCAGCAGGGCAACTAATGAAAAACTGTTTTTT | CASSRATNEKLFF
TRBJ1-5 | few | TRBV2 | TRBD1 | TGTGCCAGCAGTGAAGCTAGGACAGGGGGCGATCAGCCCCAGCATTTT | CASSEARTGGDQPQHF
TRBJ2-5 | - | TRBV7-2 | - | TGTGCCAGCAGCTTACGGGCAGAGACCCAGTACTTC | CASSLRAETQYF
TRBJ2-3 | - | TRBV29-1 | - | TGCAGCGTCCTAGACAACACACATACGCAGTATTTT | CSVLDNTHTQYF
TRBJ2-3 | - | TRBV7-2 | TRBD2 | TGTGCCAGCAGCTGGTGGAGCTCGGGGGGGGCAGATACGCAGTATTTT | CASSWWSSGGADTQYF